This record covers a single T cell receptor (beta chain). A much larger clonotype is one base distant, so this may be a read error. Noted time point: newly diagnosed GD, antithyroid drugs for less than 3 months. From PBMCs, RNA was extracted and then used to make the TCR library. The data were taken from a study of regulatory T cells in long-lasting Graves disease. V trimming: 4 bases; J trimming: 1 base; junction bases outside the gene matches: 2. This CDR3 has 14 amino acids. Looked up from germline, CDR1 is MNHEY and CDR2 is SVGAGI. HTBI primers from iRepertoire and Arm-PCR of CDR3 regions yielded the TCR beta libraries. TCRdb used MiXCR to reprocess the multiplex PCR reads, holding one entry per CDR3 protein. The table lists a few hundred thousand distinct CDR3 sequences, roughly a fifth of them singletons. These data also featured in a second study, about T cells in Graves' hyperthyroidism and ophthalmopathy.

The origin of this receptor is a woman in her 30s with Graves disease. V usage is TRBV6-5 and J usage is TRBJ2-3, with TRBD1 matching over 7 bases. Source: peripheral blood mononuclear cells (PBMCs), taken at new diagnosis, from a patient treated with antithyroid drugs. CDR3: CASSSGQRTDTQYF. The DNA for the CDR3 is TGTGCCAGCAGTTCGGGACAGCGCACAGATACGCAGTATTTT.